This section outlines one T cell receptor beta chain sequence together with its context. The data stem from a study of blood T cell repertoires in COVID-19. Looking at the study overall: The United States, Italy and Spain provided the acute and convalescent COVID-19 samples. T cells, B-cell-depleted T cells, or PBMCs provided the cDNA or gDNA that served as material.

This CDR3 is built from 13 residues. V shed 7 bases, J shed 5 bases, and the junction held 5 bases outside the gene matches. Clones were sequenced by immunoSEQ multiplex PCR, and TCRdb holds only the in-frame ones, with some missing. The table has about 100,000 clones, 90% to 95% seen once. Sample: peripheral blood. This chain joins TRBV12-3 or TRBV12-4 and TRBJ1-2; 9 nucleotides agree with TRBD1. The TCR comes from a man in his fifties or sixties with active COVID-19. The CDR3 region has the DNA TGTGCCAGCACGGACAGGGGACAATATGGCTACACCTTC. Its protein product is CASTDRGQYGYTF.